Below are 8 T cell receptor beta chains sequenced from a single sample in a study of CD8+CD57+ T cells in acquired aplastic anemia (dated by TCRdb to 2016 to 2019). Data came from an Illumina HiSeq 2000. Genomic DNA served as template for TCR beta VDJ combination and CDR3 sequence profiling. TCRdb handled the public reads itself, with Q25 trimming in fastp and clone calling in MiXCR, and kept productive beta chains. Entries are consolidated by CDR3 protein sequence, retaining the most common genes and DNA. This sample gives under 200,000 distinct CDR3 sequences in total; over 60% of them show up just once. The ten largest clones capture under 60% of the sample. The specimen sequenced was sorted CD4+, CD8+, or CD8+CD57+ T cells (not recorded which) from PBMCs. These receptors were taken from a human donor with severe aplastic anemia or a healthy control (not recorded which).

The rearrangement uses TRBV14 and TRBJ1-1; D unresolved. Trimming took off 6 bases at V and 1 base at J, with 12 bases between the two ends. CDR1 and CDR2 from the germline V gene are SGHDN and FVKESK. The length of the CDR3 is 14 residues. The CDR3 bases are TGTGCCAGCAGTTTTCAGGCGTCGAACACTGAAGCTTTCTTT. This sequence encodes CASSFQASNTEAFF.

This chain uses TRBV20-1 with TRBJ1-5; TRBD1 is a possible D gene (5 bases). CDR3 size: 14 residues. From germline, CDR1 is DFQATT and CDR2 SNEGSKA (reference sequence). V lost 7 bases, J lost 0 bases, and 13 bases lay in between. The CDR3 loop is CSVREGPSNQPQHF. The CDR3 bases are TGCAGTGTCAGGGAGGGCCCTAGCAATCAGCCCCAGCATTTT.

In nucleotides, the CDR3 is TGTGCCAGCAGCATAACGGGTCCTCGGGCCTATGGCTACACCTTC. The encoded protein is CASSITGPRAYGYTF. V usage is TRBV7-9 and J usage is TRBJ1-2; D remains ambiguous. Trimming pared 5 bases from V and 4 bases from J, leaving 17 bases between. The CDR3 runs 15 residues. CDR1 is SEHNR, CDR2 FQNEAQ, per germline (reference sequence).

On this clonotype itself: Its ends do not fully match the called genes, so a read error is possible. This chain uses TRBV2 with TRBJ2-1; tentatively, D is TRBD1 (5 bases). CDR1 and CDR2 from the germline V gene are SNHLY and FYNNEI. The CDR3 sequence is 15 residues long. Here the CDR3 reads CASSEGEGRHNEQFF. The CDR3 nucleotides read TGTGCAAGCAGTGAAGGGGAAGGCAGGCACAATGAGCAGTTCTTC. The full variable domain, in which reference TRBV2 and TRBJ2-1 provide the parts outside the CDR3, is EPEVTQTPSHQVTQMGQEVILRCVPISNHLYFYWYRQILGQKVEFLVSFYNNEISEKSEIFDDQFSVERPDGSNFTLKIRSTKLEDSAMYFCASSEGEGRHNEQFFGPGTRLTVL.

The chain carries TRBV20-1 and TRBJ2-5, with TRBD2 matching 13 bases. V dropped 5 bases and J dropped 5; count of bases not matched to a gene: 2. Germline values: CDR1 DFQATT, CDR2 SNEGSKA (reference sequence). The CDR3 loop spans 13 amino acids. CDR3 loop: CSAETSGRETQYF. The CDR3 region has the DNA TGCAGTGCTGAGACTAGCGGGAGGGAGACCCAGTACTTC.

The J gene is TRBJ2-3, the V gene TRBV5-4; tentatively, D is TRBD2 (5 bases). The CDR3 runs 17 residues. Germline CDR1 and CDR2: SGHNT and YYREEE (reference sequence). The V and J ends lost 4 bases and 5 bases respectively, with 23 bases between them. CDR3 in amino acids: CASSPRTSLLSEDTQYF. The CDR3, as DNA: TGTGCCAGCAGCCCTCGGACTTCTCTCCTTTCTGAAGATACGCAGTATTTT.

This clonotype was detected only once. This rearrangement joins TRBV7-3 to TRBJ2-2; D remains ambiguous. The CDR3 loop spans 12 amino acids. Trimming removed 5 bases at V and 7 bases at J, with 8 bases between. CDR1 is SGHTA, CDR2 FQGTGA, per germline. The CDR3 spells CASSMSSGELFF. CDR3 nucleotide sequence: TGTGCCAGCAGCATGTCTAGCGGGGAGCTGTTTTTT.

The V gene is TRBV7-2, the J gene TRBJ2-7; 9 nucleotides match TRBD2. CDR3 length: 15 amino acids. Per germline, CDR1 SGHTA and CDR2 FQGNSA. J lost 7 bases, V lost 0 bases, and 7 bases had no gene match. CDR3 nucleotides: TGTGCCAGCAGCTTAGCGGCGGGGGGGCCGGTGGAGCAGTACTTC. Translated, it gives CASSLAAGGPVEQYF.